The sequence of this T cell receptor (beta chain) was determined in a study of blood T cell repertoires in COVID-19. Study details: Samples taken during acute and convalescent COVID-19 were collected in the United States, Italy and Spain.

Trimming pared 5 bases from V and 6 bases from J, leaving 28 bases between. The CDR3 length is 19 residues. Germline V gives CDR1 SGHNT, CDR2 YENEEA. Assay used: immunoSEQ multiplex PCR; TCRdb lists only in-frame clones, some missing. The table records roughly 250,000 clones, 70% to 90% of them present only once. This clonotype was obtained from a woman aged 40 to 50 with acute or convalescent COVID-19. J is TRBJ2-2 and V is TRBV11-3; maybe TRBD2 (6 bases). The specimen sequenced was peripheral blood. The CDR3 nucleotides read TGTGCCAGCAGCCCGAGGGGAGGTCGGGACTCCCGTCCCCCCGGGGAGCTGTTTTTT. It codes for CASSPRGGRDSRPPGELFF.